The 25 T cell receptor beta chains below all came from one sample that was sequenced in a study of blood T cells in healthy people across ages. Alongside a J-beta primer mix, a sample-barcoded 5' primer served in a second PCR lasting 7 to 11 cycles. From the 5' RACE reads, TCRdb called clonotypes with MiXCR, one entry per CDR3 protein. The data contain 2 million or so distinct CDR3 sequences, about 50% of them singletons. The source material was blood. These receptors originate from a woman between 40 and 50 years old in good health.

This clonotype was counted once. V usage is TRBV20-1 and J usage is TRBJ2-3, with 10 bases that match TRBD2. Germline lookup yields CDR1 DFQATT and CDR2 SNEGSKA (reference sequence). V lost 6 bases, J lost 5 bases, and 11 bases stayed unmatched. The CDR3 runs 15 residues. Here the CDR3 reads CSAITSGEVGDTQYF. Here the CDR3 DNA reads TGCAGTGCCATTACTAGCGGGGAGGTGGGAGATACGCAGTATTTT.

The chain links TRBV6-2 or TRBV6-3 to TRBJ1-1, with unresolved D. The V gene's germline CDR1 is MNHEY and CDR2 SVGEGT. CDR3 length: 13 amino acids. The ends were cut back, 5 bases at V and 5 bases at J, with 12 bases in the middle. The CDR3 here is CASSDPGYTEAFF. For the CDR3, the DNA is TGTGCCAGCAGTGACCCGGGATATACTGAAGCTTTCTTT.

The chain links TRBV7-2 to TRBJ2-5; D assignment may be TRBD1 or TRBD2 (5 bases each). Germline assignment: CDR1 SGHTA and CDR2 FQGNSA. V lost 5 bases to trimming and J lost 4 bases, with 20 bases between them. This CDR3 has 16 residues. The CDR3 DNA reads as TGTGCCAGCAGCAGATCTCCGGGACCCCTTGGAGAGACCCAGTACTTC. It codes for CASSRSPGPLGETQYF.

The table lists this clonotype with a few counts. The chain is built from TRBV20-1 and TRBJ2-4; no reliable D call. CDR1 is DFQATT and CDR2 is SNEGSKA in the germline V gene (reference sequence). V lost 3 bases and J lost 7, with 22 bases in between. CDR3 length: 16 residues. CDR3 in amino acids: CSASDKRRTTTNIQYF. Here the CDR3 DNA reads TGCAGTGCTAGCGATAAACGGCGGACGACGACTAACATTCAGTACTTC.

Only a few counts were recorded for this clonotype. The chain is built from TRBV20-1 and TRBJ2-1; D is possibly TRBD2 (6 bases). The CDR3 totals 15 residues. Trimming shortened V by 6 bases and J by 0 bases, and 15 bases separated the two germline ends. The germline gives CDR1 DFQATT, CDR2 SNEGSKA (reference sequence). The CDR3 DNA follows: TGCAGTGCAAGGGGAGGACCTAGCTCCTACAATGAGCAGTTCTTC. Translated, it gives CSARGGPSSYNEQFF.

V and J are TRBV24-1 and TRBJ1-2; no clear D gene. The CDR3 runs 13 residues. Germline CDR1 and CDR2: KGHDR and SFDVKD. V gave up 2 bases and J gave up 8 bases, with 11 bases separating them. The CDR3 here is CATSDSRVGGYTF. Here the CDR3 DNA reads TGTGCCACCAGTGATTCAAGAGTAGGGGGCTACACCTTC.

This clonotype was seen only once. CDR3 in amino acids: CASSYPTGRGGEAFF. For the CDR3, the DNA is TGTGCCAGCAGTTACCCCACAGGTCGAGGGGGTGAAGCTTTCTTT. The J gene is TRBJ1-1, the V gene TRBV6-2 or TRBV6-3; D may be TRBD1 (6 bases). Per the germline V gene, CDR1 is MNHEY and CDR2 is SVGEGT. The CDR3 has 15 amino acids. Trimming cost V 2 bases and J 7 bases, with 17 bases left between them.

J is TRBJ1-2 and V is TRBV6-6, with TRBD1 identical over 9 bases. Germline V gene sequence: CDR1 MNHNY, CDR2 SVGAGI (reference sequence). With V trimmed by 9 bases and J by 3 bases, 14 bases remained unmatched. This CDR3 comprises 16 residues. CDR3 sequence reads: CASSDNLGQGHYGYTF. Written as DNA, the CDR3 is TGTGCCAGTAGTGACAACCTCGGACAGGGGCACTATGGCTACACCTTC.

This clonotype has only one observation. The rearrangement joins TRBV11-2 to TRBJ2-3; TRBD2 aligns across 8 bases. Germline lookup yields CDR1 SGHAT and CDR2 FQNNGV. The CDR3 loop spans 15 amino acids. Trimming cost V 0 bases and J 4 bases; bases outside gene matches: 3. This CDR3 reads CASSLEGAGADTQYF. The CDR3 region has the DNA TGTGCCAGCAGCTTAGAAGGAGCGGGGGCAGATACGCAGTATTTT.

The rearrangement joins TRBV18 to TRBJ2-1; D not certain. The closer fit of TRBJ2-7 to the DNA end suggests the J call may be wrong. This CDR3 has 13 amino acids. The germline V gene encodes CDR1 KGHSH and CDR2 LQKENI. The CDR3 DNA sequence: TGTGCCAGCTCACCCCCTGAATACAATGAGCAGTACTTC. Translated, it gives CASSPPEYNEQYF.

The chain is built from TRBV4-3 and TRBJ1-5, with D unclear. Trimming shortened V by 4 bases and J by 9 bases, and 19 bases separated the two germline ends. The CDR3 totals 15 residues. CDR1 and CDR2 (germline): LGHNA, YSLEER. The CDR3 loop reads CASSPFTGVDRPQHF. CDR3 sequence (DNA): TGCGCCAGCAGCCCATTTACTGGCGTCGATAGGCCCCAGCATTTT.

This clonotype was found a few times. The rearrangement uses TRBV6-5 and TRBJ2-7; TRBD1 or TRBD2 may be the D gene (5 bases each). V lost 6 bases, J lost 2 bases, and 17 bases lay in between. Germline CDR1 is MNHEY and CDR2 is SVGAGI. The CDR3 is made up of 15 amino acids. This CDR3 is CASRAPWDQTYEQYF. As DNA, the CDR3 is TGTGCCAGCAGGGCCCCCTGGGACCAAACCTACGAGCAGTACTTC.

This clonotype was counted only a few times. DNA of the CDR3: TGTGCCAGCAGTCGTATCCGGACAGGGCTCCTTCGGACAGATACGCAGTATTTT. Protein product: CASSRIRTGLLRTDTQYF. The chain is built from TRBV28 and TRBJ2-3; the match to TRBD1 covers 8 bases. The CDR3 contains 18 residues. Germline CDR1 and CDR2: MDHEN and SYDVKM. The V segment lost 5 bases and the J segment 3 bases; nucleotides outside the gene matches: 16.

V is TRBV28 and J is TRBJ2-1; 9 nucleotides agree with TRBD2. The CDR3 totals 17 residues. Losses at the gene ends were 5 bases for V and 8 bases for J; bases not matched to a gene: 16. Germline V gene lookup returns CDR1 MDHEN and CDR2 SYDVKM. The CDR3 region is CASSPPGLAGGGHEQFF. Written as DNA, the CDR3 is TGTGCCAGCAGTCCACCGGGACTAGCTGGAGGGGGCCATGAGCAGTTCTTC.

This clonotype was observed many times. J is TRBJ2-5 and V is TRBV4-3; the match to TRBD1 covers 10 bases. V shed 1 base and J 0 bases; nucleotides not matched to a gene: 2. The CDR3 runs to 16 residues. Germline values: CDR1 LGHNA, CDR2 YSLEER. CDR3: CASSQGTGGHQETQYF. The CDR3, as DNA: TGCGCCAGCAGCCAAGGGACAGGGGGTCACCAAGAGACCCAGTACTTC.

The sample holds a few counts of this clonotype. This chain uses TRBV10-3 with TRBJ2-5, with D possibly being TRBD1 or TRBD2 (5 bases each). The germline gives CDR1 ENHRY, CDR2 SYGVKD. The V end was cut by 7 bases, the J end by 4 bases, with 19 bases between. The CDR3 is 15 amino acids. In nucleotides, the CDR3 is TGTGCCATCAACCCGGGACCGCTGGGAAGAGAGACCCAGTACTTC. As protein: CAINPGPLGRETQYF.

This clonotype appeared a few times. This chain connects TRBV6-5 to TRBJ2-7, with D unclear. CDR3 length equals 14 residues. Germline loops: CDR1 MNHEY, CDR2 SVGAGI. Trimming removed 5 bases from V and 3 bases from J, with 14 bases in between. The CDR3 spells CASSQRTVNYEQYF. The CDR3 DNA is TGTGCCAGCAGTCAAAGGACGGTCAACTACGAGCAGTACTTC.

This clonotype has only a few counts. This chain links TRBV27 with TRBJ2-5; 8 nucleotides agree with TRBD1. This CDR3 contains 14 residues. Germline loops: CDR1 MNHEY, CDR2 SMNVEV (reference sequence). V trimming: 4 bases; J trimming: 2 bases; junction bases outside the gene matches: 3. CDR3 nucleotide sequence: TGTGCCAGCAGTTGGAACAGGGGGCAAGAGACCCAGTACTTC. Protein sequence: CASSWNRGQETQYF.

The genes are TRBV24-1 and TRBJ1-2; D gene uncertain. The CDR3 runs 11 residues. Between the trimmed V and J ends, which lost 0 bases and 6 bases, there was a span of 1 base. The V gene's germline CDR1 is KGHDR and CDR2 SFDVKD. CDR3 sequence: CATSDLNGYTF. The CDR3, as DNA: TGTGCCACCAGTGATTTGAATGGCTACACCTTC.

The CDR3 nucleotides are TGTGCCAGCAGCCAGATGGGGGCCACAGATACGCAGTATTTT. Protein: CASSQMGATDTQYF. The chain employs TRBV7-6 and TRBJ2-3, with D possibly being TRBD1 (6 bases). Germline values: CDR1 SGHVS, CDR2 FNYEAQ. Trimming removed 5 bases at V and 2 bases at J, with 11 bases between. The CDR3 contains 14 residues.

In DNA form, the CDR3 reads TGTGCCAGCAGCCAAGACGAACTTGCCCCCTACAATGAGCAGTTCTTC. Amino acids: CASSQDELAPYNEQFF. J is TRBJ2-1 and V is TRBV3-1; unclear D gene. Trimming removed 0 bases from V and 2 bases from J, with 11 bases in between. The CDR3 is 16 amino acids. Germline V lookup: CDR1 LGHDT, CDR2 YNNKEL (reference sequence).

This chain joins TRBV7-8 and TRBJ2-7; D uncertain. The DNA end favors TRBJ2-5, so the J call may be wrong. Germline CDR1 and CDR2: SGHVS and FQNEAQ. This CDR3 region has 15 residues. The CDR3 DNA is TGTGCCAGCAGCTTAGATCCCCAGAGAGAAGAGACCCAGTACTTC. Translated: CASSLDPQREETQYF.

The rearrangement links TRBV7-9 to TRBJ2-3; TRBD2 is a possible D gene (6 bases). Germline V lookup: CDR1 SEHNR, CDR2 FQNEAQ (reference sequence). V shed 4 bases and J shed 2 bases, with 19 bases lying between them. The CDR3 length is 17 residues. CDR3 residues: CASSSGIGAGNTDTQYF. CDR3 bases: TGTGCCAGCAGCTCGGGGATTGGGGCGGGAAACACAGATACGCAGTATTTT.

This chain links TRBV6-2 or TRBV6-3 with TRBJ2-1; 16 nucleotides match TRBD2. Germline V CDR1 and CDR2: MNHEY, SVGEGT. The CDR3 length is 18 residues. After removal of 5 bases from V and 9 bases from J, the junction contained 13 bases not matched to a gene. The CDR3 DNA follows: TGTGCCAGCAGTCTGGGACTAGCGGGGGGGCGAAGAGTAGGTGAGCAGTTCTTC. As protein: CASSLGLAGGRRVGEQFF.

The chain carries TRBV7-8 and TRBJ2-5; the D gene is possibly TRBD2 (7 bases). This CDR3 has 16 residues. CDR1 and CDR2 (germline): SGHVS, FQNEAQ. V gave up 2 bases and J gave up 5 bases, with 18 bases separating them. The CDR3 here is CASSLSGEGLWETQYF. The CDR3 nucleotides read TGTGCCAGCAGCTTATCAGGGGAGGGTCTATGGGAGACCCAGTACTTC.